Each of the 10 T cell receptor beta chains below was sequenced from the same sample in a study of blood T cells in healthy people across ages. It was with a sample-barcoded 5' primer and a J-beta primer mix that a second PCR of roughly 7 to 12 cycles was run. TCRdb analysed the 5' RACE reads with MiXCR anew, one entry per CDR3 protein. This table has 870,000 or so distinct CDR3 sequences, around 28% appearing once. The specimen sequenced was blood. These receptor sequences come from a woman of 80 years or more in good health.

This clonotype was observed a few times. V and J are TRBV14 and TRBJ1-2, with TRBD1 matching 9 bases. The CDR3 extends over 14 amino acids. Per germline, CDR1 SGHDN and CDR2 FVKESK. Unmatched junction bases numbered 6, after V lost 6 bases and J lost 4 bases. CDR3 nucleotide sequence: TGTGCCAGCAGACCGGGACAGGGTCTCTATGGCTACACCTTC. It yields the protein CASRPGQGLYGYTF.

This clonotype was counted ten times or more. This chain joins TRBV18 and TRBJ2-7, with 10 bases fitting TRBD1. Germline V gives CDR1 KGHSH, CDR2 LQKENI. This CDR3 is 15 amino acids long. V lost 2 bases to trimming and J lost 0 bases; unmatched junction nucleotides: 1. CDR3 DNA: TGTGCCAGCTCACCAGGGACAGGGGTCTCCTACGAGCAGTACTTC. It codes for CASSPGTGVSYEQYF.

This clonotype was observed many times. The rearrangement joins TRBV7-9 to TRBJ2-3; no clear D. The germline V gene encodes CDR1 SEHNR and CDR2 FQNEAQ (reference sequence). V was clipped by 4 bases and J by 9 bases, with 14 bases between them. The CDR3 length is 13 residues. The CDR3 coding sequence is TGTGCCAGCAGCTCTCTGGGTCGGATCACGCAGTATTTT. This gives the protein CASSSLGRITQYF.

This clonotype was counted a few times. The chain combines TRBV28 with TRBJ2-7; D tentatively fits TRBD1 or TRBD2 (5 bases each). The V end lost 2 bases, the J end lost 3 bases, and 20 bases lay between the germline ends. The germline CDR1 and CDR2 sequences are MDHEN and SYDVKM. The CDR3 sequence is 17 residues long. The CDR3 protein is CASSLGSGGTGVYEQYF. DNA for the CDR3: TGTGCCAGCAGTTTAGGGAGTGGGGGAACTGGGGTCTACGAGCAGTACTTC.

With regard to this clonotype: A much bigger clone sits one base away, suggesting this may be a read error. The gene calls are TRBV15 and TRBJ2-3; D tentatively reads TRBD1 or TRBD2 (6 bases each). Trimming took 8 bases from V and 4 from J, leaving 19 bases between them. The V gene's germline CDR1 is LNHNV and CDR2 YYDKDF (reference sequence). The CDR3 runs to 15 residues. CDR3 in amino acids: CATGRGVLRADTQYF. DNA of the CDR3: TGTGCCACCGGTAGGGGGGTCCTTCGGGCAGATACGCAGTATTTT. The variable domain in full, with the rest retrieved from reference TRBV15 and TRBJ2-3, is DAMVIQNPRYQVTQFGKPVTLSCSQTLNHNVMYWYQQKSSQAPKLLFHYYDKDFNNEADTPDNFQSRRPNTSFCFLDIRSPGLGDTAMYLCATGRGVLRADTQYFGPGTRLTVL.

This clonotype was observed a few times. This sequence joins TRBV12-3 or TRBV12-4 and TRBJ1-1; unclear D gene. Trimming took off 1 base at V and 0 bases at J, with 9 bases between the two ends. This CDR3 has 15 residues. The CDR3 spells CASSLGQILNTEAFF. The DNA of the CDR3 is TGTGCCAGCAGTTTAGGCCAGATCTTGAACACTGAAGCTTTCTTT.

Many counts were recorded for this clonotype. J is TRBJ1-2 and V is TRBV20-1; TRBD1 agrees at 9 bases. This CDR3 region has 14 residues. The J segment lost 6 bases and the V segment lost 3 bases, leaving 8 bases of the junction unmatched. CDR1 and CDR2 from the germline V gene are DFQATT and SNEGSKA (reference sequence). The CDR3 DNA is TGCAGTGCTAGGGAAATACAGGGGGCAAATGGCTACACCTTC. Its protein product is CSAREIQGANGYTF.

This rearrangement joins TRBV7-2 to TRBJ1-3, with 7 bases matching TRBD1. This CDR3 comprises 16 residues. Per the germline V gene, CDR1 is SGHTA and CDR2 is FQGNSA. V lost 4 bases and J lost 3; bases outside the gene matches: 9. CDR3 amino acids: CASSSPSGGSGNTIYF. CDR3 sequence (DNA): TGTGCCAGCAGCTCCCCATCAGGGGGGAGTGGAAACACCATATATTTT. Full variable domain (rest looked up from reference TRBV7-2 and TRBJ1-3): GAGVSQSPSNKVTEKGKDVELRCDPISGHTALYWYRQSLGQGLEFLIYFQGNSAPDKSGLPSDRFSAERTGGSVSTLTIQRTQQEDSAVYLCASSSPSGGSGNTIYFGEGSWLTVV.

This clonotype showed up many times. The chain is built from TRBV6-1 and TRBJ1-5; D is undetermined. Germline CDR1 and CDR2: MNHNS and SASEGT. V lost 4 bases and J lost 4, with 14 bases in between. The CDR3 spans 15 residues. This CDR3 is CASSAPTQLNQPQHF. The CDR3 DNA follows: TGTGCCAGCAGTGCACCCACACAATTAAATCAGCCCCAGCATTTT.

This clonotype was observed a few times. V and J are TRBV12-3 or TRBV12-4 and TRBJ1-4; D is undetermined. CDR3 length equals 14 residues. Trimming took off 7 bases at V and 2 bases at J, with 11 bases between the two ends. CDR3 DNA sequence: TGTGCCAGCATGGGTGGTCCCACTAATGAAAAACTGTTTTTT. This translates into CASMGGPTNEKLFF.